Below, 14 T cell receptor beta chains from the same sample are listed, as sequenced in a study of graft-versus-host responses after intestinal transplantation. These receptors' antigens are unknown. The table came from immunoSEQ multiplex PCR; TCRdb's copy has only in-frame clones and leaves some out. The sample contains some 88,000 clones, roughly 91% of which appear only once. The specimen comprised unstimulated CD8+ T cells sorted from spleen or lymph node cells, sampled before intestinal transplant. Source of these receptors: a human donor who received an intestinal transplant.

This rearrangement joins TRBV7-2 to TRBJ1-1, with TRBD1 matching 7 bases. The V gene end was trimmed by 5 bases and the J gene end by 0 bases; junction bases not matched to a gene: 12. Germline CDR1 and CDR2: SGHTA and FQGNSA. The CDR3 has 17 amino acids. The CDR3 loop reads CASSMEGARSMNTEAFF. The CDR3 nucleotides read TGTGCCAGCAGCATGGAGGGGGCCCGCAGCATGAACACTGAAGCTTTCTTT.

CDR3 protein: CASLGDRVYEQYF. Here the CDR3 DNA reads TGTGCCAGCTTGGGGGACAGAGTCTACGAGCAGTACTTC. The chain carries TRBV11-2 and TRBJ2-7; 7 bases are a match to TRBD1. V was clipped by 8 bases and J by 3 bases; unmatched bases: 7. Looked up from germline, CDR1 is SGHAT and CDR2 is FQNNGV. This CDR3 contains 13 residues.

The chain uses TRBV11-2 and TRBJ1-1, with D hard to call. V was shortened by 3 bases and J by 3 bases, with 5 bases between the two germline ends. Germline CDR1 is SGHAT and CDR2 is FQNNGV. CDR3 size: 12 residues. In nucleotides, the CDR3 is TGTGCCAGCAGCTTGCGGGACACTGAAGCTTTCTTT. Amino acids: CASSLRDTEAFF.

The rearrangement links TRBV10-3 to TRBJ2-5; weak D call: TRBD1 (5 bases). The length of the CDR3 is 15 residues. Between the trimmed V and J ends, which lost 0 bases and 2 bases, there was a span of 10 bases. The V gene's germline CDR1 is ENHRY and CDR2 SYGVKD. CDR3 amino acids: CAISESKGLQETQYF. CDR3 nucleotides: TGTGCCATCAGTGAGTCGAAGGGGCTACAAGAGACCCAGTACTTC.

DNA for the CDR3: TGCGCCAGCAGCTTGGTGGGACATGAAAGCACAGATACGCAGTATTTT. It specifies CASSLVGHESTDTQYF. The chain is built from TRBV5-1 and TRBJ2-3; maybe TRBD1 (6 bases). V was pared by 0 bases and J by 0 bases, with 11 bases between. The CDR3 spans 16 residues. Germline V CDR1 and CDR2: SGHRS, YFSETQ. The complete variable domain, with remaining parts taken from reference TRBV5-1 and TRBJ2-3, reads KAGVTQTPRYLIKTRGQQVTLSCSPISGHRSVSWYQQTPGQGLQFLFEYFSETQRNKGNFPGRFSGRQFSNSRSEMNVSTLELGDSALYLCASSLVGHESTDTQYFGPGTRLTVL.

The chain has TRBV7-2 and TRBJ1-2; 8 bases match TRBD1. CDR3 length equals 15 residues. The germline V gene has CDR1 SGHTA and CDR2 FQGNSA. Trimming took 4 bases from V and 5 from J; bases not matched to a gene: 9. CDR3 coding DNA: TGTGCCAGCAGCTCCTGGACAGGGATAGGGTATGGCTACACCTTC. Translated: CASSSWTGIGYGYTF.

The genes are TRBV10-2 and TRBJ1-2; D may be TRBD1 (5 bases). Per the germline V gene, CDR1 is WSHSY and CDR2 is SAAADI. V was shortened by 6 bases and J by 8 bases, with 25 bases between the two germline ends. The CDR3 is made up of 16 amino acids. The CDR3 sequence: CASSALPAGGLTGYTF. The CDR3 nucleotides read TGCGCCAGCAGCGCACTACCCGCCGGGGGACTGACGGGCTACACCTTC.

The chain is built from TRBV9 and TRBJ1-1, with 7 bases aligning to TRBD1. This CDR3 spans 16 amino acids. After removal of 0 bases from V and 2 bases from J, the junction contained 7 bases not matched to a gene. Germline V gene data show CDR1 as SGDLS and CDR2 as YYNGEE. CDR3 sequence: CASSVASGTENTEAFF. CDR3 nucleotide sequence: TGTGCCAGCAGCGTAGCTTCCGGGACAGAAAACACTGAAGCTTTCTTT.

The V and J genes are TRBV5-6 and TRBJ2-7, with D possibly TRBD2 on 7 matching bases. Trimming removed 0 bases at V and 0 bases at J, with 13 bases between. The CDR3 length is 16 residues. The germline CDR1 and CDR2 sequences are SGHDT and YYEEEE. This CDR3 reads CASSLAGGAFSYEQYF. Written as DNA, the CDR3 is TGTGCCAGCAGCTTGGCTGGGGGGGCCTTCTCCTACGAGCAGTACTTC.

This chain links TRBV30 with TRBJ1-2; possibly TRBD1 for D (5 bases). CDR3 size: 12 residues. CDR1 and CDR2 from the germline V gene are GTSNPN and SVGIG (reference sequence). V lost 3 bases, J lost 4 bases, and 9 bases lay in between. This CDR3 reads CAWRQAPYGYTF. CDR3 nucleotides: TGTGCCTGGAGACAGGCGCCCTATGGCTACACCTTC.

The rearrangement joins TRBV30 to TRBJ2-3; TRBD1 might be the D (5 bases). V was trimmed by 1 base and J by 0 bases, leaving 5 bases between them. The CDR3 covers 13 residues. Germline CDR1 and CDR2: GTSNPN and SVGIG (reference sequence). The CDR3 loop is CAWSGGSTDTQYF. The DNA of the CDR3 is TGTGCCTGGAGTGGGGGCAGCACAGATACGCAGTATTTT.

On this clone: The junction shows a germline mismatch at one end, possibly a read error. The rearrangement joins TRBV6-6 to TRBJ1-1; 9 bases match TRBD1. This CDR3 contains 15 residues. The V gene's germline CDR1 is MNHNY and CDR2 SVGAGI (reference sequence). The CDR3 loop is CASSHSSDRGPEAFF. CDR3 nucleotide sequence: TGTGCCAGCAGTCACTCCTCGGACAGGGGACCTGAAGCTTTCTTT.

The V call is TRBV6-6, the J call TRBJ2-7; D remains ambiguous. This CDR3 is built from 12 residues. The V gene's germline CDR1 is MNHNY and CDR2 SVGAGI (reference sequence). Between the trimmed V and J ends, which lost 7 bases and 3 bases, there was a span of 10 bases. CDR3 in DNA: TGTGCCAGCAAAAGTAGGAGCTACGAGCAGTACTTC. Amino acids: CASKSRSYEQYF.

The V call is TRBV11-2, the J call TRBJ2-7, with 10 positions matching TRBD2. The junction had 7 bases not matched to a gene; V was cut back by 5 bases and J by 3 bases. CDR3 length equals 15 residues. Germline assignment: CDR1 SGHAT and CDR2 FQNNGV. CDR3 region: CASSADSGGVYEQYF. The CDR3 bases are TGTGCCAGCAGCGCAGACAGCGGGGGGGTCTACGAGCAGTACTTC.